These 30 T cell receptor beta chains came from one sample sequenced in a study of CXCR3-negative and CXCR3-positive naive CD8 T cells. UMI-labeled 5' RACE TRB cDNA libraries were prepared from the cells. TCRdb reprocessed the 5' RACE reads, keeping one entry per CDR3 protein, no DNA. In total, the table holds roughly 90,000 distinct CDR3 sequences. Sequencing was performed on naive CXCR3- CD8+ T cells from blood. Subset meaning: CD45RO-CCR7+CD27+CD95- naive CD8+ T cells lacking CXCR3 (TNR3-). These receptors were obtained from a human donor in good health. Some clones in this sample may be carry-over from other donors' samples.

The CDR3: CASSTRTGDLYEQYF. V is TRBV12-3 or TRBV12-4 and J is TRBJ2-7; TCRdb's D call of TRBD1 is untestable without DNA. The CDR3 covers 15 residues.

This rearrangement joins TRBV27 to TRBJ2-3; TCRdb's D call of TRBD1 is untestable without DNA. The length of the CDR3 is 15 residues. Germline V gene lookup returns CDR1 MNHEY and CDR2 SMNVEV (reference sequence). This CDR3 is CASSPWDGGTDTQYF.

The chain recombines TRBV7-9 with TRBJ2-5; the TCRdb call, TRBD1, lacks DNA for checking. The germline gives CDR1 SEHNR, CDR2 FQNEAQ (reference sequence). The length of the CDR3 is 20 residues. This chain's CDR3 is CASSFGRTGGILKDQETQYF.

The rearrangement joins TRBV5-5 to TRBJ2-1; the D call from TCRdb, TRBD2, cannot be confirmed without DNA. Germline assignment: CDR1 SGHKS and CDR2 YYEKEE (reference sequence). This CDR3 comprises 20 residues. CDR3 in amino acids: CASSLDLASGGAVSYNEQFF.

This chain connects TRBV28 to TRBJ2-5. CDR1 and CDR2 from the germline V gene are MDHEN and SYDVKM. The CDR3 has 11 amino acids. CDR3 amino acids: CASRKEETQYF.

This chain connects TRBV5-1 to TRBJ2-7; TCRdb names TRBD2, which stays unverified in the absence of DNA. This CDR3 has 15 residues. Germline CDR1 reads SGHRS; CDR2 reads YFSETQ. The chain's CDR3 is CASSLTSGSSYEQYF.

The chain uses TRBV20-1 and TRBJ2-7. The CDR3 sequence is 16 residues long. The germline V gene has CDR1 DFQATT and CDR2 SNEGSKA (reference sequence). The CDR3 loop is CSARDPVSESSYEQYF.

V gene TRBV11-3 combines with J gene TRBJ2-1; the D call from TCRdb, TRBD1, cannot be confirmed without DNA. The CDR3 sequence is 15 residues long. In germline, CDR1 is SGHNT, CDR2 YENEEA. CDR3 residues: CASSAPGTGEREQFF.

The V gene is TRBV20-1, the J gene TRBJ2-1; TCRdb reports TRBD1, a call that lacks DNA to check it against. Germline loops: CDR1 DFQATT, CDR2 SNEGSKA (reference sequence). The CDR3 has 16 residues. The CDR3 loop is CSACHPGYSTGLEQFF.

The chain links TRBV4-1 to TRBJ2-2; the D call from TCRdb, TRBD1, cannot be confirmed without DNA. The CDR3 runs 16 residues. Germline loops: CDR1 MGHRA, CDR2 YSYEKL. This chain's CDR3 is CASSQGTGGFSGELFF.

This sequence joins TRBV29-1 and TRBJ2-4. The CDR3 consists of 13 residues. Per germline, CDR1 SQVTM and CDR2 ANQGSEA. The CDR3 loop reads CSVEVPVENIQYF.

This chain links TRBV7-9 with TRBJ2-5. The germline V gene encodes CDR1 SEHNR and CDR2 FQNEAQ (reference sequence). There are 14 residues in the CDR3. Here the CDR3 reads CASSLSLRWETQYF. The whole variable domain, remainder taken from reference TRBV7-9 and TRBJ2-5, is DTGVSQNPRHKITKRGQNVTFRCDPISEHNRLYWYRQTLGQGPEFLTYFQNEAQLEKSRLLSDRFSAERPKGSFSTLEIQRTEQGDSAMYLCASSLSLRWETQYFGPGTRLLVL.

The V and J genes are TRBV20-1 and TRBJ2-7; there is no DNA to check the TCRdb D call of TRBD1. This CDR3 is 15 amino acids long. Germline V gene lookup returns CDR1 DFQATT and CDR2 SNEGSKA (reference sequence). The CDR3 sequence is CSARDRGQGGNEQYF.

V gene TRBV4-3 combines with J gene TRBJ1-1. Germline V gives CDR1 LGHNA, CDR2 YSLEER. The CDR3 contains 15 residues. The CDR3 region is CASSQDEGSNTEAFF.

The chain joins TRBV20-1 to TRBJ1-4; TCRdb's assignment of TRBD1 cannot be checked, as there is no DNA. Germline V gene lookup returns CDR1 DFQATT and CDR2 SNEGSKA (reference sequence). This CDR3 has 17 amino acids. The CDR3 region is CSARDWGQGNHGEKLFF.

The J gene is TRBJ2-7, the V gene TRBV29-1. This CDR3 has 13 amino acids. CDR1 SQVTM and CDR2 ANQGSEA come from the germline V gene. Here the CDR3 reads CSALTGAAYEQYF.

The rearrangement joins TRBV19 to TRBJ2-1; as DNA is missing, the TRBD1 call by TCRdb cannot be tested. The CDR3 loop spans 13 amino acids. Germline assignment: CDR1 LNHDA and CDR2 SQIVND (reference sequence). The CDR3 sequence: CASSTTGSDEQFF. Variable domain in full (rest from reference TRBV19 and TRBJ2-1): DGGITQSPKYLFRKEGQNVTLSCEQNLNHDAMYWYRQDPGQGLRLIYYSQIVNDFQKGDIAEGYSVSREKKESFPLTVTSAQKNPTAFYLCASSTTGSDEQFFGPGTRLTVL.

The V and J genes are TRBV9 and TRBJ2-7; TCRdb's D call, TRBD1, is unchecked because there is no DNA. CDR3 size: 13 residues. In germline, CDR1 is SGDLS, CDR2 YYNGEE. This CDR3 is CASSVEQGYEQYF.

The chain combines TRBV5-4 with TRBJ2-7; with no DNA, the TCRdb D assignment of TRBD2 cannot be verified. This CDR3 has 15 amino acids. Germline V gene lookup returns CDR1 SGHNT and CDR2 YYREEE (reference sequence). The CDR3 protein is CASSLGGLASYEQYF.

The chain joins TRBV28 to TRBJ2-7; TCRdb gives TRBD1 as the D gene, but with no DNA this cannot be confirmed. The CDR3 spans 15 residues. The V gene's germline CDR1 is MDHEN and CDR2 SYDVKM. The CDR3 is CASSLLVGSGSEQYF.

The V and J genes are TRBV23-1 and TRBJ2-2. TRBV23-1 is flagged as an ORF with uncertain function. This CDR3 is built from 17 residues. CDR3: CASSQSHPTANTGELFF.

The chain uses TRBV6-2 or TRBV6-3 and TRBJ1-1. CDR3 length: 13 residues. Germline values: CDR1 MNHEY, CDR2 SVGEGT. The CDR3 protein is CASSYEENTEAFF.

The rearrangement uses TRBV5-5 and TRBJ2-5; TCRdb's assignment of TRBD1 cannot be checked, as there is no DNA. Per the germline V gene, CDR1 is SGHKS and CDR2 is YYEKEE (reference sequence). The CDR3 is made up of 13 amino acids. This CDR3 reads CASSFRGKKTQYF.

The rearrangement links TRBV28 to TRBJ2-3; the TRBD1 assignment by TCRdb is unverifiable without DNA. The CDR3 totals 15 residues. The germline V gene has CDR1 MDHEN and CDR2 SYDVKM. The CDR3 spells CASSFASPPVDTQYF.

The rearrangement links TRBV19 to TRBJ2-7; no DNA is available, so the TRBD2 call from TCRdb remains unchecked. Germline loops: CDR1 LNHDA, CDR2 SQIVND (reference sequence). The CDR3 sequence is 13 residues long. CDR3 sequence: CATGTSGSNEQYF.

The genes are TRBV4-3 and TRBJ2-1; the TCRdb D gene call, TRBD1, has no DNA to confirm it. The CDR3 totals 15 residues. The germline V gene has CDR1 LGHNA and CDR2 YSLEER. CDR3 sequence reads: CASSQVGAGHNEQFF.

The CDR3 reads CASSLRTSGVGNEQFF. The rearrangement joins TRBV3-1 to TRBJ2-1; the TCRdb call, TRBD2, lacks DNA for checking. Germline assignment: CDR1 LGHDT and CDR2 YNNKEL (reference sequence). This CDR3 has 16 residues.

The chain links TRBV7-6 to TRBJ2-2; TCRdb designates TRBD1, a call that cannot be tested without DNA. There are 15 residues in the CDR3. CDR1 is SGHVS, CDR2 FNYEAQ, per germline. CDR3: CASQWVGADTGELFF.

J is TRBJ2-3 and V is TRBV19; no DNA is available, so the TRBD1 call from TCRdb remains unchecked. CDR1 and CDR2 (germline): LNHDA, SQIVND (reference sequence). This CDR3 region has 14 residues. The CDR3 sequence is CASSPGVGADTQYF.

This chain uses TRBV9 with TRBJ2-2; absent DNA, TCRdb's TRBD1 call cannot be checked. This CDR3 has 15 residues. The germline CDR1 and CDR2 sequences are SGDLS and YYNGEE. The CDR3 reads CASSVGGSNTGELFF.